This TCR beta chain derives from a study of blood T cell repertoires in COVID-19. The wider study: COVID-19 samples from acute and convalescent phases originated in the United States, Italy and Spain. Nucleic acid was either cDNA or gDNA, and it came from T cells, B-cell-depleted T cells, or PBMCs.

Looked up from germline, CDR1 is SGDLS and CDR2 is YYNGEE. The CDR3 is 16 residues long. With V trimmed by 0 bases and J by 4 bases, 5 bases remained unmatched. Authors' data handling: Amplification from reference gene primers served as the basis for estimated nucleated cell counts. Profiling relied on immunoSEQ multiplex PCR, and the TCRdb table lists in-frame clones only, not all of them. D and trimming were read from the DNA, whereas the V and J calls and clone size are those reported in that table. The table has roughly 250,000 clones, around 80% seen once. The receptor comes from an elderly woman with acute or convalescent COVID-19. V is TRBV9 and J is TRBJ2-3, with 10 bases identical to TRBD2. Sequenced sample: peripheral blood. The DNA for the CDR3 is TGTGCCAGCAGCGTAGGTCAGCGGGGGGGCTCAGATACGCAGTATTTT. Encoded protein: CASSVGQRGGSDTQYF.